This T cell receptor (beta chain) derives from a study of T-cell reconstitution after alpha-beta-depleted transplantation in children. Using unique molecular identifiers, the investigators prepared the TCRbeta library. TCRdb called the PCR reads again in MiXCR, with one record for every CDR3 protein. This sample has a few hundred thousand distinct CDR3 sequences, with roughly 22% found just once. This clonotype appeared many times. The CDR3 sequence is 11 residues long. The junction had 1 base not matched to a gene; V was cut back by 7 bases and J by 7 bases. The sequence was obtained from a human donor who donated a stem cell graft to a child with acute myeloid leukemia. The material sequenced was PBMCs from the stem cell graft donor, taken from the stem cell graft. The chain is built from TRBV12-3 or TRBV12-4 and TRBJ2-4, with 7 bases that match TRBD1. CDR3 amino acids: CASIRGNIQYF. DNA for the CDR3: TGTGCCAGCATCAGGGGGAACATTCAGTACTTC.